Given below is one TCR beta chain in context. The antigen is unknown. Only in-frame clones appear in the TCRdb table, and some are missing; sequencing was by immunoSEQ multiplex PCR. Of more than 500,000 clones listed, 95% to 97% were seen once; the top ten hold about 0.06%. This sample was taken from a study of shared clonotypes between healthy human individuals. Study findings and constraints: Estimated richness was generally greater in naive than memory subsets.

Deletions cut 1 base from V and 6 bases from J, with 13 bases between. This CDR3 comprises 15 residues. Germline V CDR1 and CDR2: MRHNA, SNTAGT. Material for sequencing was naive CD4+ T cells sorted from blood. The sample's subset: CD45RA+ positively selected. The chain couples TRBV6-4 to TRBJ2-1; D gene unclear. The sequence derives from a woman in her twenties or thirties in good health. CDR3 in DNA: TGTGCCAGCAGTGACTTCTTCCAAGAAGGCAATGAGCAGTTCTTC. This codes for CASSDFFQEGNEQFF.